Listed here are 7 T cell receptor beta chains from one sample, sequenced in a study of long-term antiretroviral therapy in people with HIV. Running of the v3.0 immunoSEQ assay took place at survey level. Produced via immunoSEQ multiplex PCR; TCRdb's table is partial and in-frame only. Of 20,000 to 25,000 clones in the sample, almost 85% were seen once. Sequencing was performed on unsorted PBMCs, taken 0.3 years after starting antiretroviral therapy. The origin of the receptors is a man between 45 and 60 years old with HIV.

This clone was seen only once. The chain uses TRBV30 and TRBJ2-6; D remains unclear. Germline lookup yields CDR1 GTSNPN and CDR2 SVGIG (reference sequence). This CDR3 is built from 14 residues. With 3 bases removed from V and 0 bases from J, the gap between germline ends came to 6 bases. The CDR3, as DNA: TGTGCCTGGAGGTGGGGCTCTGGGGCCAACGTCCTGACTTTC. Translated, it gives CAWRWGSGANVLTF. Combining the CDR3 with reference TRBV30 and TRBJ2-6 gives the whole variable domain SQTIHQWPATLVQPVGSPLSLECTVEGTSNPNLYWYRQAAGRGLQLLFYSVGIGQISSEVPQNLSASRPQDRQFILSSKKLLLSDSGFYLCAWRWGSGANVLTFGAGSRLTVL.

The V and J genes are TRBV7-2 and TRBJ2-7, with 9 bases identical to TRBD2. V shed 5 bases and J 3 bases; nucleotides not matched to a gene: 11. Germline V gives CDR1 SGHTA, CDR2 FQGNSA. There are 16 residues in the CDR3. CDR3 protein: CASSPRRTSVYYEQYF. DNA of the CDR3: TGTGCCAGCAGCCCCCGCCGGACTAGCGTATACTACGAGCAGTACTTC.

The chain carries TRBV9 and TRBJ1-4, with a weak D call TRBD1 (6 bases). The V and J ends lost 3 bases and 8 bases respectively, with 14 bases between them. The CDR3 is made up of 14 amino acids. Looked up from germline, CDR1 is SGDLS and CDR2 is YYNGEE. The CDR3 is CASSGGAVKEKLFF. The CDR3 DNA follows: TGTGCCAGCAGCGGGGGGGCTGTGAAGGAAAAACTGTTTTTT.

The chain combines TRBV7-3 with TRBJ2-3; 8 bases are a match to TRBD2. The germline CDR1 and CDR2 sequences are SGHTA and FQGTGA. V was clipped by 2 bases and J by 2 bases; unmatched bases: 12. CDR3 size: 18 residues. The CDR3: CASSLGRVGGGTTDTQYF. The CDR3 bases are TGTGCCAGCAGCTTAGGGCGTGTGGGCGGGGGGACCACAGATACGCAGTATTTT.

V and J are TRBV18 and TRBJ2-5; D remains unclear. V lost 1 base, J lost 2 bases, and 8 bases lay in between. Germline V gene sequence: CDR1 KGHSH, CDR2 LQKENI. This CDR3 is built from 14 residues. CDR3 amino acids: CASSPRQNQETQYF. CDR3 DNA sequence: TGTGCCAGCTCACCACGGCAGAATCAAGAGACCCAGTACTTC.

The rearrangement uses TRBV7-3 and TRBJ2-1; 8 bases agree with TRBD1. This CDR3 comprises 15 residues. Trimming at V came to 6 bases and at J to 9 bases, leaving 13 bases not matched to a gene. CDR1 SGHTA and CDR2 FQGTGA come from the germline V gene. The CDR3 DNA sequence: TGTGCCAGCAGGTTGGACAGGGTCAGTTTGGGTGAGCAGTTCTTC. It codes for CASRLDRVSLGEQFF.

V gene TRBV30 combines with J gene TRBJ2-5; either TRBD1 or TRBD2 may fit D (5 bases each). There are 15 residues in the CDR3. Germline V gene lookup returns CDR1 GTSNPN and CDR2 SVGIG (reference sequence). Trimming cost V 1 base and J 5 bases, with 17 bases left between them. The CDR3 DNA follows: TGTGCCTGGAGTGCATTTGGGACCCGTGGGGAGACCCAGTACTTC. It translates to CAWSAFGTRGETQYF.